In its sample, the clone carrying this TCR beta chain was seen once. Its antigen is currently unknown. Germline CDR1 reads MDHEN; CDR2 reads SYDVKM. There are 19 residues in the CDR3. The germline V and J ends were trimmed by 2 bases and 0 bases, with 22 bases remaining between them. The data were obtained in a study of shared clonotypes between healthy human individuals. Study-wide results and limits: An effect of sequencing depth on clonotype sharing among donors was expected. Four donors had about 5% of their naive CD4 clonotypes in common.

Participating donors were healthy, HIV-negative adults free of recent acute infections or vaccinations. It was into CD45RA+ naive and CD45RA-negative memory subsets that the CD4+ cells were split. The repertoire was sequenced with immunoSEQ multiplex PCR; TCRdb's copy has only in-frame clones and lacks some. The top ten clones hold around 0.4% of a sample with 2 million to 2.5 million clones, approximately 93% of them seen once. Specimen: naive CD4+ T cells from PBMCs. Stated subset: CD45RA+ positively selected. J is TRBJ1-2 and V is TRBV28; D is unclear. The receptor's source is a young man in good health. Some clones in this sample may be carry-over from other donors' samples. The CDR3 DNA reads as TGTGCCAGCAGTTTACCCGACCCTGTAAATTATAAAGCTAACTATGGCTACACCTTC. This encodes CASSLPDPVNYKANYGYTF.